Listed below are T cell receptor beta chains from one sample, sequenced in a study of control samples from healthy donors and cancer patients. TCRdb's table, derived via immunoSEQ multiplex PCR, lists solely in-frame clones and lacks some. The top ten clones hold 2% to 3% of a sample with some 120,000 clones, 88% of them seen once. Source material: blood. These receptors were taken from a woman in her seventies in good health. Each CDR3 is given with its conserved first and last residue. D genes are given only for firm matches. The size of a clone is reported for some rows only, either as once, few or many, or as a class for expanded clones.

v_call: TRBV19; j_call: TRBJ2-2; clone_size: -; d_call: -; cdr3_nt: TGTGCCAGTAGTATAAGAGGGCAGGGGGGACCCGGGGAGCTGTTTTTT; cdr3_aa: CASSIRGQGGPGELFF
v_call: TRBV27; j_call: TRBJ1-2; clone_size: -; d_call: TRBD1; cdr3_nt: TGTGCCAGCAGGGGGACAGGGGCGAATAGCTACACCTTC; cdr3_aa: CASRGTGANSYTF
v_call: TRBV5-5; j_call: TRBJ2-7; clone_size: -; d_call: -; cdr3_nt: TGTGCCAGCAGCGGGACGAAGACATCCTACGAGCAGTACTTC; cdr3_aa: CASSGTKTSYEQYF
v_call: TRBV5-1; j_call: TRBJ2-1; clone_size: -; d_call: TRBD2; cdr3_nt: TGCGCCAGCAGCTTGGAGCGGGGGATCGAGCAGTTCTTC; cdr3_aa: CASSLERGIEQFF
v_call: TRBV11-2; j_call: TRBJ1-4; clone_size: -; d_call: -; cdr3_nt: TGTGCCAGCAGCAGAACAGGGTCACTTAATGAAAAACTGTTTTTT; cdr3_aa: CASSRTGSLNEKLFF
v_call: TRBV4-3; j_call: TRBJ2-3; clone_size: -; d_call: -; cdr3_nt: TGCGCCAGCAGCCAAGACTGGACAGCAGCGGATACGCAGTATTTT; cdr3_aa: CASSQDWTAADTQYF
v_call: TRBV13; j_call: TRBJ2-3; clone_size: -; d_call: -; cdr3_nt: TGTGCCAGCAGCTTAAATGGACTAATTCGAGATACGCAGTATTTT; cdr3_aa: CASSLNGLIRDTQYF
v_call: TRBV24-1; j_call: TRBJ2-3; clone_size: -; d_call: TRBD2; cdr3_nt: TGTGCCACCATGGCCGGCCCGGGCGGGGGTGATACGCAGTATTTT; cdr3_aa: CATMAGPGGGDTQYF
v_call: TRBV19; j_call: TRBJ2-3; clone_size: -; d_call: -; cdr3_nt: TGTGCCAGTAGTATACCAGGGATCGGGACAGATACGCAGTATTTT; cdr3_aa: CASSIPGIGTDTQYF
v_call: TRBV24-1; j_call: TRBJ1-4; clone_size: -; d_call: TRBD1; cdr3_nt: TGTGCCACCAGTGATTCCCGACAGGGTAATGAAAAACTGTTTTTT; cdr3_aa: CATSDSRQGNEKLFF
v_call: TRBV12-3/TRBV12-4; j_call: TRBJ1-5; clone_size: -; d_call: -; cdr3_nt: TGTGCCAGCAGTAAGACTGACGGAGTGGAGCATTTT; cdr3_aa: CASSKTDGVEHF
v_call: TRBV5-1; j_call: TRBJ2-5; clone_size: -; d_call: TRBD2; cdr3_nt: TGCGCCAGCAGCCCAGGGAGCGGGGGGGCGGTTCAAGAGACCCAGTACTTC; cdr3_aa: CASSPGSGGAVQETQYF
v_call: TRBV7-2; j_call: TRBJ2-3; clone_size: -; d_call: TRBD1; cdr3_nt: TGTGCCAGCAGCCGTGGGACAGGGAGCCGATTAAATACGCAGTATTTT; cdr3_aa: CASSRGTGSRLNTQYF
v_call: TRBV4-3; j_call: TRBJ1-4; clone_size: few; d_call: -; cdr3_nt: TGCGCCAGCAGCCCTGGAGGGGCAACTAATGAAAAACTGTTTTTT; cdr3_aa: CASSPGGATNEKLFF
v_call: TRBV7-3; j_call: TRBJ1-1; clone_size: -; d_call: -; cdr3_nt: TGTGCCAGCAGCCCGCATTTTGAAACAGGCAAATTGAACACTGAAGCTTTCTTT; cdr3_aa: CASSPHFETGKLNTEAFF
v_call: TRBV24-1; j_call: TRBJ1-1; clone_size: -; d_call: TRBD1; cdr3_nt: TGTGCCACCAGAGTGGACAGGGGGACTGAAGCTTTCTTT; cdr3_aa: CATRVDRGTEAFF
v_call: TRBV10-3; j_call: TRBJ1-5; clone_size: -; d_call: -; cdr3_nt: TGTGCCATCAGTGAGTCTGTTGGGGGGAGCAATCAGCCCCAGCATTTT; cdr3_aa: CAISESVGGSNQPQHF
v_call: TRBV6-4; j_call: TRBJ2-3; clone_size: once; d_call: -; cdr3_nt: TGTGCCAGCAGTGTCGAGGTAGACTTCACAGATACGCAGTATTTT; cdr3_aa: CASSVEVDFTDTQYF
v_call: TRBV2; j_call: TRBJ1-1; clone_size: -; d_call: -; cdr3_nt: TGTGCCAGCAGTCCAGGGGAAAACACTGAAGCTTTCTTT; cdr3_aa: CASSPGENTEAFF
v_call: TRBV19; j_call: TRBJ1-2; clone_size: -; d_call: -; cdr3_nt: TGTGCCAGGCCCGGGGGGGGAGACCAGGACCCCGGGAGTGGCTACACCTTC; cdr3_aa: CARPGGGDQDPGSGYTF
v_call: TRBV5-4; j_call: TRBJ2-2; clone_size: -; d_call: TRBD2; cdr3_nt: TGTGCCAGCAGCTTGGGACTAGCACAGAGCGGGGAGCTGTTTTTT; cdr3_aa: CASSLGLAQSGELFF
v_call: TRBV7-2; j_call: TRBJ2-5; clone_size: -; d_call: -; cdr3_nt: TGTGCCAGCAGCTTAGGCCACTACCAAGAGACCCAGTACTTC; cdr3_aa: CASSLGHYQETQYF
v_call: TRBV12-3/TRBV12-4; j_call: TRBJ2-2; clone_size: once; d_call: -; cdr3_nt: TGTGCCAGCAGAGGGGGGCCCCTAGGGGAGCTGTTTTTT; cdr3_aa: CASRGGPLGELFF
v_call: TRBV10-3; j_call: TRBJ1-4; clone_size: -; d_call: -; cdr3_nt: TGTGCCATCAGTGCTGCGACCCCAGGTCGCGAAAAACTGTTTTTT; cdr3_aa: CAISAATPGREKLFF
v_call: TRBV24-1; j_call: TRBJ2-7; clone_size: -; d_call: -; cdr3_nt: TGTGCCACCTACCGGAGCTCCTACGAGCAGTACTTC; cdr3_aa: CATYRSSYEQYF
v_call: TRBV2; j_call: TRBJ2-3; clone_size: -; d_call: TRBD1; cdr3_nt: TGTGCCAGCAGTTGGGACAGAGCTAGCACAGATACGCAGTATTTT; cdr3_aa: CASSWDRASTDTQYF
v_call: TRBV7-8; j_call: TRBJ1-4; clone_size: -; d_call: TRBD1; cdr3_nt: TGTGCCAGCAGCTCAGGGGGTATCGGTGAAAAACTGTTTTTT; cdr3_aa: CASSSGGIGEKLFF
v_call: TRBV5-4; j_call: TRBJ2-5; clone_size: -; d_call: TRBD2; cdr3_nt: TGTGCCAGCAGCTTGAAACTAGCGGGGGCCACTTCAGAGACCCAGTACTTC; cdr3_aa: CASSLKLAGATSETQYF
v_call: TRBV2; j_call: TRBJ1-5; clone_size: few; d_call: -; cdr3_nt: TGTGCCAGCAGTGAGGCGGACAGTAGCAATCAGCCCCAGCATTTT; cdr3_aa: CASSEADSSNQPQHF
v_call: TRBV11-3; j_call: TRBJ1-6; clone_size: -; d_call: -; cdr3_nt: TGTGCCAGCAGCTCAGGACCAGGTTCACCCCTCCACTTT; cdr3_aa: CASSSGPGSPLHF
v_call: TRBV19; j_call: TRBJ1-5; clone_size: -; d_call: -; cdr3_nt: TGTGCCAGTAGTATCAGAGGGCTCAATCAGCCCCAGCATTTT; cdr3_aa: CASSIRGLNQPQHF
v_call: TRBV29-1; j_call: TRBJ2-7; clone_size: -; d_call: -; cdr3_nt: TGCAGCGTTGTTACCGGCCACTCCTACGAGCAGTACTTC; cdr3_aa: CSVVTGHSYEQYF
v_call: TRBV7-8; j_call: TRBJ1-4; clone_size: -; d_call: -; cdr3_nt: TGTGCCAGCAGCCCCCTTAGGGCCAGCGGTGAAAAACTGTTTTTT; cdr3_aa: CASSPLRASGEKLFF
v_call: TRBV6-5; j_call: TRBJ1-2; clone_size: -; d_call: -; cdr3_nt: TGTGCCAGCAGTTACTCGGGGGGGCTTGCCGAGGGCTACACCTTC; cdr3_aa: CASSYSGGLAEGYTF
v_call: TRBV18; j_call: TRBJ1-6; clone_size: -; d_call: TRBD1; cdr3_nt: TGTGCCAGCTCACCACCGAGAGGCAGGGGGAATAATTCACCCCTCCACTTT; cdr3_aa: CASSPPRGRGNNSPLHF
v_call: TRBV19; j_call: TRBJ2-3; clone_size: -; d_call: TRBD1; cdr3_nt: TGTGCCAGTAGTATAGGATGGGACAGGGGAACAGATACGCAGTATTTT; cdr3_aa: CASSIGWDRGTDTQYF
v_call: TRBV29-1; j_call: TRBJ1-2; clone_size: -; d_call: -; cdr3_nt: TGCAGCGTCGCTCACGGGGGGGCCCTCTATGGCTACACCTTC; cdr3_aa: CSVAHGGALYGYTF
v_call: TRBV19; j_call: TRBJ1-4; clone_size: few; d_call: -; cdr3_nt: TGTGCCAGTAGTGGGGGGCTTGGTAATGAAAAACTGTTTTTT; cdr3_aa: CASSGGLGNEKLFF
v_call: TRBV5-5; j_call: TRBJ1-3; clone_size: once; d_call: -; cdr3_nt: TGTGCCAGCAGCTTGGGGCTAGGGGACTTCTCTGGAAACACCATATATTTT; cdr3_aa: CASSLGLGDFSGNTIYF
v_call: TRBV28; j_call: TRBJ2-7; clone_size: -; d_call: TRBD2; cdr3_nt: TGTGCCAGCAGTCGCCCCGGGACTAGCGTCCACGAGCAGTACTTC; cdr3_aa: CASSRPGTSVHEQYF
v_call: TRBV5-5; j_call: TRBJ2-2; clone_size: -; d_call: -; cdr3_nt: TGTGCCAGCAGCTTACTCTCGGGGGTGGCCGGGGAGCTGTTTTTT; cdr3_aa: CASSLLSGVAGELFF
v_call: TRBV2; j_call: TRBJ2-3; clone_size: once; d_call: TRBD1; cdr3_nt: TGTGCCAGCAGTAGCCGGGACAGGGAAGGGACTAGCACAGATACGCAGTATTTT; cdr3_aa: CASSSRDREGTSTDTQYF
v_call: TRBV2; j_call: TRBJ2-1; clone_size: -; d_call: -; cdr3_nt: TGTGCCAACAAAAGGTCGAGGAACAATGAGCAGTTCTTC; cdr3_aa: CANKRSRNNEQFF
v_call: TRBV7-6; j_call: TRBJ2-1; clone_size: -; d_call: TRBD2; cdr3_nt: TGTGCCAGCAGCCCAAGACTAGCGGGGGGGCCAAACTACAATGAGCAGTTCTTC; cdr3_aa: CASSPRLAGGPNYNEQFF
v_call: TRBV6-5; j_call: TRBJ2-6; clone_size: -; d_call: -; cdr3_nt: TGTGCCAGCAGTTACGTCCTTGGGGCCAACGTCCTGACTTTC; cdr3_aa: CASSYVLGANVLTF
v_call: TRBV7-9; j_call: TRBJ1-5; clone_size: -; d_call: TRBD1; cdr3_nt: TGTGCCAGCAGCTTAGGACAGGGGTTGCAGCCCCAGCATTTT; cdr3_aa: CASSLGQGLQPQHF
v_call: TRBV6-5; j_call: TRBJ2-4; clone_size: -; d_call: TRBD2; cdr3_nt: TGTGCCAGCAGAGATCTACGGGGGGGTACAAACATTCAGTACTTC; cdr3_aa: CASRDLRGGTNIQYF
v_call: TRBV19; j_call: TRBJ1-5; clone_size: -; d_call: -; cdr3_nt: TGTGCCAGTAGTATATTAGGCGGAGATCAGCCCCAGCATTTT; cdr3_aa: CASSILGGDQPQHF
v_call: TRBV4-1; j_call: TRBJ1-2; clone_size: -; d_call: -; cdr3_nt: TGCGCCAGCAGCCAAACCGGGACTCTAAACTATGGCTACACCTTC; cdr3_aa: CASSQTGTLNYGYTF
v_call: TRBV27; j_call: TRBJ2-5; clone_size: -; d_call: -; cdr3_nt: TGTGCCAGCAGTTCTAGGACTAGTGGGGGGGGCGGCGAGACCCAGTACTTC; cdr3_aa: CASSSRTSGGGGETQYF
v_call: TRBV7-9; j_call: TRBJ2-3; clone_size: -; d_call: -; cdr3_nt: TGTGCCAGCAGCTTAAGACAGGCCAGCACAGATACGCAGTATTTT; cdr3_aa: CASSLRQASTDTQYF
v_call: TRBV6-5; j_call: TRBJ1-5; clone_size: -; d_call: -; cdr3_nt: TGTGCCAGCACCCGACTGGGGGCAGGAAATCAGCCCCAGCATTTT; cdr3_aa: CASTRLGAGNQPQHF